Shown below are 21 T cell receptor beta chains from a single sample sequenced in a study of blood T cell repertoires in COVID-19. TCRdb's copy holds only in-frame clones and misses some; the assay was immunoSEQ multiplex PCR. The sample holds fewer than 250,000 clones, approximately 85% seen once. The sequenced sample was peripheral blood. Source of these receptors: a woman in her seventies with acute or convalescent COVID-19.

V usage is TRBV14 and J usage is TRBJ2-5; 8 bases are shared with TRBD1. This CDR3 is built from 20 residues. Germline CDR1 is SGHDN and CDR2 is FVKESK. V shed 0 bases, J shed 5 bases, and the junction held 20 bases outside the gene matches. Here the CDR3 DNA reads TGTGCCAGCAGCCAAGATCTTCGGGGTAATTTGCAGGGGGCGCGGGAGACCCAGTACTTC. As protein: CASSQDLRGNLQGARETQYF.

The rearrangement joins TRBV30 to TRBJ1-2, with D maybe TRBD1 (6 bases). V lost 4 bases and J 4 bases, leaving 13 bases between the germline ends. This CDR3 is 13 amino acids long. The germline gives CDR1 GTSNPN, CDR2 SVGIG (reference sequence). DNA of the CDR3: TGTGCCTGGACGTTTCAGGGGACCTATGGCTACACCTTC. Its protein is CAWTFQGTYGYTF. Full variable domain (remainder filled in from reference TRBV30 and TRBJ1-2): SQTIHQWPATLVQPVGSPLSLECTVEGTSNPNLYWYRQAAGRGLQLLFYSVGIGQISSEVPQNLSASRPQDRQFILSSKKLLLSDSGFYLCAWTFQGTYGYTFGSGTRLTVV.

This clone has more than one count but fewer than ten. The V and J genes are TRBV10-1 and TRBJ2-3; tentative D call: TRBD1 (5 bases). The CDR3 runs 15 residues. Germline V gives CDR1 WNHNN, CDR2 SYGVQD (reference sequence). Deletions cut 0 bases from V and 1 base from J, with 8 bases between. CDR3: CASSESQGGTDTQYF. CDR3 in DNA: TGCGCCAGCAGTGAGTCCCAGGGTGGCACAGATACGCAGTATTTT.

This clone was found a few times. The rearrangement joins TRBV6-5 to TRBJ1-2; a weak D match, TRBD1 (5 bases). Germline V gene sequence: CDR1 MNHEY, CDR2 SVGAGI. The CDR3 sequence is 13 residues long. V shed 5 bases and J shed 8 bases, with 15 bases lying between them. This CDR3 is CASSRDSGRGYTF. The CDR3 nucleotides are TGTGCCAGCAGTCGGGACTCCGGCAGAGGCTACACCTTC.

The rearrangement joins TRBV7-2 to TRBJ2-1; weak D call: TRBD1 (7 bases). V lost 6 bases and J lost 0, with 12 bases in between. Germline assignment: CDR1 SGHTA and CDR2 FQGNSA. The CDR3 consists of 15 residues. The chain's CDR3 is CASSPGGFSYNEQFF. The CDR3 DNA reads as TGTGCCAGCAGTCCAGGGGGGTTCTCCTACAATGAGCAGTTCTTC. Together with reference TRBV7-2 and TRBJ2-1, the CDR3 gives the full variable domain: GAGVSQSPSNKVTEKGKDVELRCDPISGHTALYWYRQSLGQGLEFLIYFQGNSAPDKSGLPSDRFSAERTGGSVSTLTIQRTQQEDSAVYLCASSPGGFSYNEQFFGPGTRLTVL.

V usage is TRBV6-2 or TRBV6-3 and J usage is TRBJ2-5; TRBD2 aligns across 9 bases. In germline, CDR1 is MNHEY, CDR2 SVGEGT. V lost 5 bases and J lost 2; bases outside the gene matches: 3. There are 14 residues in the CDR3. In DNA, the CDR3 is TGTGCCAGCAGTAGGCTAGCGGGGCAAGAGACCCAGTACTTC. Translation: CASSRLAGQETQYF.

V gene TRBV10-3 combines with J gene TRBJ1-2; TRBD1 might be the D (5 bases). This CDR3 is built from 14 residues. Germline V lookup: CDR1 ENHRY, CDR2 SYGVKD. The ends were cut back, 0 bases at V and 5 bases at J, with 10 bases in the middle. The CDR3: CAISESLGAYGYTF. The CDR3 nucleotides are TGTGCCATCAGTGAGTCGCTAGGGGCTTATGGCTACACCTTC.

Ten or more counts support this clone. The gene calls are TRBV5-6 and TRBJ1-2; 9 bases match TRBD1. This CDR3 comprises 13 residues. Germline CDR1 and CDR2: SGHDT and YYEEEE. Trimming cost V 2 bases and J 7 bases; bases outside gene matches: 3. The CDR3 DNA reads as TGTGCCAGCAGCTTTTCGGGACAGGGTGGCTACACCTTC. It translates to CASSFSGQGGYTF.

The chain is built from TRBV18 and TRBJ1-1; tentative D call: TRBD1 (6 bases). With 6 bases removed from V and 6 bases from J, the gap between germline ends came to 20 bases. The length of the CDR3 is 15 residues. CDR1 and CDR2 from the germline V gene are KGHSH and LQKENI. The CDR3 region has the DNA TGTGCCAGCTCTACTCAAACCCCAGGGGAAGCTGAAGCTTTCTTT. This codes for CASSTQTPGEAEAFF.

The genes are TRBV5-4 and TRBJ2-5; 7 bases line up with TRBD2. CDR3 size: 14 residues. Germline V gives CDR1 SGHNT, CDR2 YYREEE (reference sequence). V was pared by 0 bases and J by 4 bases, with 3 bases of the junction left unmatched. CDR3 residues: CASSLAKRGETQYF. The CDR3 region has the DNA TGTGCCAGCAGCTTGGCCAAGCGGGGAGAGACCCAGTACTTC. The whole variable domain, remainder taken from reference TRBV5-4 and TRBJ2-5, is ETGVTQSPTHLIKTRGQQVTLRCSSQSGHNTVSWYQQALGQGPQFIFQYYREEENGRGNFPPRFSGLQFPNYSSELNVNALELDDSALYLCASSLAKRGETQYFGPGTRLLVL.

V and J are TRBV28 and TRBJ2-1; D is undetermined. CDR1 and CDR2 (germline): MDHEN, SYDVKM. The CDR3 has 11 residues. Trimming stripped 1 base from V and 7 bases from J, with 2 bases between. The chain's CDR3 is CASSLLNEQFF. DNA of the CDR3: TGTGCCAGCAGTTTATTAAATGAGCAGTTCTTC.

The J gene is TRBJ2-4, the V gene TRBV4-3; 7 bases are shared with TRBD1. The CDR3 sequence is 17 residues long. The trim removed 0 bases at V and 2 bases at J, leaving 7 bases unmatched. CDR1 and CDR2 (germline): LGHNA, YSLEER. CDR3 DNA sequence: TGCGCCAGCAGCCAAGAACGAGGGGGCGGATCCAAAAACATTCAGTACTTC. This sequence encodes CASSQERGGGSKNIQYF.

The table lists this clone with a count of one. This CDR3 is CSFKQGSSGNTIYF. The CDR3 nucleotides are TGCAGCTTTAAACAGGGCAGTTCTGGAAACACCATATATTTT. The rearrangement links TRBV29-1 to TRBJ1-3; perhaps TRBD1 as D (6 bases). This CDR3 has 14 amino acids. The V and J ends lost 8 bases and 1 base respectively, with 15 bases between them. Germline CDR1 SQVTM, CDR2 ANQGSEA.

This clone has a handful of counts. The gene calls are TRBV6-5 and TRBJ1-1; tentative D call: TRBD1 (6 bases). Deletions cut 1 base from V and 11 bases from J, with 8 bases between. The CDR3 is 11 amino acids. Germline V lookup: CDR1 MNHEY, CDR2 SVGAGI. DNA for the CDR3: TGTGCCAGCAGTTACTACAGGGAGGCTTTCTTT. This gives the protein CASSYYREAFF.

The chain recombines TRBV5-4 with TRBJ2-1, with D hard to call. Trimming cost V 2 bases and J 0 bases, with 12 bases left between them. Germline CDR1 is SGHNT and CDR2 is YYREEE (reference sequence). The CDR3 runs 16 residues. As DNA, the CDR3 is TGTGCCAGCAGCTTTCTGGCGGCCAGCTCCTACAATGAGCAGTTCTTC. It codes for CASSFLAASSYNEQFF.

The rearrangement uses TRBV19 and TRBJ1-1, with D perhaps TRBD1 (6 bases). Trimming took off 4 bases at V and 5 bases at J, with 11 bases between the two ends. Germline CDR1 is LNHDA and CDR2 is SQIVND (reference sequence). The CDR3 extends over 13 amino acids. The CDR3: CASSNRVGTEAFF. The DNA for the CDR3 is TGTGCCAGTAGTAACAGGGTTGGTACTGAAGCTTTCTTT.

This clone was counted a single time. This chain connects TRBV25-1 to TRBJ2-1; TRBD2 might be the D (6 bases). The CDR3 length is 12 residues. CDR1 is MGHDK and CDR2 is SYGVNS in the germline V gene. V lost 7 bases and J 6 bases, leaving 10 bases between the germline ends. This chain's CDR3 is CASNWGVNEQFF. DNA for the CDR3: TGTGCCAGCAACTGGGGGGTCAATGAGCAGTTCTTC.

V and J are TRBV13 and TRBJ1-1; D unclear. Germline lookup yields CDR1 PRHDT and CDR2 FYEKMQ (reference sequence). Trimming took off 5 bases at V and 7 bases at J, with 14 bases between the two ends. The CDR3 covers 13 residues. The CDR3 DNA follows: TGTGCCAGCAGCGTAAATCCCGAGAATGAAGCTTTCTTT. Its protein is CASSVNPENEAFF.

The V and J genes are TRBV6-1 and TRBJ1-2; maybe TRBD1 (6 bases). Germline V gene lookup returns CDR1 MNHNS and CDR2 SASEGT. V was trimmed by 3 bases and J by 4 bases, leaving 12 bases between them. CDR3 length: 14 residues. The chain's CDR3 is CASSEAGVGYGYTF. CDR3 sequence (DNA): TGTGCCAGCAGTGAGGCAGGGGTGGGCTATGGCTACACCTTC.

The genes are TRBV10-3 and TRBJ1-3; 10 nucleotides line up with TRBD1. With 4 bases clipped from V and 0 bases from J, the junction kept 9 bases outside the gene matches. The germline V gene has CDR1 ENHRY and CDR2 SYGVKD. The CDR3 spans 18 residues. The CDR3 sequence: CAISGTGTGALSGNTIYF. The CDR3 coding sequence is TGTGCCATCAGTGGTACCGGGACAGGGGCGCTCTCTGGAAACACCATATATTTT.

The J gene is TRBJ2-1, the V gene TRBV6-5; 7 positions match TRBD2. V shed 7 bases, J shed 5 bases, and the junction held 5 bases outside the gene matches. This CDR3 is 13 amino acids long. Germline CDR1 MNHEY, CDR2 SVGAGI. The CDR3 loop is CASITTSHNEQFF. The CDR3 nucleotides are TGTGCCAGCATTACGACTAGCCACAATGAGCAGTTCTTC.